This entry is about one T cell receptor beta chain. The antigen is not known. Germline CDR1 and CDR2: MDHEN and SYDVKM. Trimming stripped 5 bases from V and 5 bases from J, with 15 bases between. This CDR3 contains 14 residues. Scientists ran DNA taken from cultured CD4+ T cells through the Oncomine TCR Beta short-read assay for sequencing. TCRdb reanalysed the PCR reads using MiXCR and keeps one entry per CDR3 protein. The top ten clones hold about 23% of a sample with under 15,000 distinct CDR3 sequences, approximately 65% of them seen once. This entry comes from a study of vaccination and CD4 T cells after COVID-19. The treatment is: roughly 10-day PBMC culture with coronavirus spike peptide pools or control peptides (ViraFEST assay). Cultures of PBMCs, roughly 2 million per well, were set up with 10 IU/ml IL-2 and around 9.9 ug/ml peptide pools.

This TCR came from a human donor who had recovered from COVID-19. The gene calls are TRBV28 and TRBJ1-2, with D hard to call. Sequencing used CD4+ T cells from blood, cultured in vitro. The CDR3 DNA sequence: TGTGCCAGCAGTCTCAGGACGGTGGGGTATGGCTACACCTTC. Amino acids: CASSLRTVGYGYTF.